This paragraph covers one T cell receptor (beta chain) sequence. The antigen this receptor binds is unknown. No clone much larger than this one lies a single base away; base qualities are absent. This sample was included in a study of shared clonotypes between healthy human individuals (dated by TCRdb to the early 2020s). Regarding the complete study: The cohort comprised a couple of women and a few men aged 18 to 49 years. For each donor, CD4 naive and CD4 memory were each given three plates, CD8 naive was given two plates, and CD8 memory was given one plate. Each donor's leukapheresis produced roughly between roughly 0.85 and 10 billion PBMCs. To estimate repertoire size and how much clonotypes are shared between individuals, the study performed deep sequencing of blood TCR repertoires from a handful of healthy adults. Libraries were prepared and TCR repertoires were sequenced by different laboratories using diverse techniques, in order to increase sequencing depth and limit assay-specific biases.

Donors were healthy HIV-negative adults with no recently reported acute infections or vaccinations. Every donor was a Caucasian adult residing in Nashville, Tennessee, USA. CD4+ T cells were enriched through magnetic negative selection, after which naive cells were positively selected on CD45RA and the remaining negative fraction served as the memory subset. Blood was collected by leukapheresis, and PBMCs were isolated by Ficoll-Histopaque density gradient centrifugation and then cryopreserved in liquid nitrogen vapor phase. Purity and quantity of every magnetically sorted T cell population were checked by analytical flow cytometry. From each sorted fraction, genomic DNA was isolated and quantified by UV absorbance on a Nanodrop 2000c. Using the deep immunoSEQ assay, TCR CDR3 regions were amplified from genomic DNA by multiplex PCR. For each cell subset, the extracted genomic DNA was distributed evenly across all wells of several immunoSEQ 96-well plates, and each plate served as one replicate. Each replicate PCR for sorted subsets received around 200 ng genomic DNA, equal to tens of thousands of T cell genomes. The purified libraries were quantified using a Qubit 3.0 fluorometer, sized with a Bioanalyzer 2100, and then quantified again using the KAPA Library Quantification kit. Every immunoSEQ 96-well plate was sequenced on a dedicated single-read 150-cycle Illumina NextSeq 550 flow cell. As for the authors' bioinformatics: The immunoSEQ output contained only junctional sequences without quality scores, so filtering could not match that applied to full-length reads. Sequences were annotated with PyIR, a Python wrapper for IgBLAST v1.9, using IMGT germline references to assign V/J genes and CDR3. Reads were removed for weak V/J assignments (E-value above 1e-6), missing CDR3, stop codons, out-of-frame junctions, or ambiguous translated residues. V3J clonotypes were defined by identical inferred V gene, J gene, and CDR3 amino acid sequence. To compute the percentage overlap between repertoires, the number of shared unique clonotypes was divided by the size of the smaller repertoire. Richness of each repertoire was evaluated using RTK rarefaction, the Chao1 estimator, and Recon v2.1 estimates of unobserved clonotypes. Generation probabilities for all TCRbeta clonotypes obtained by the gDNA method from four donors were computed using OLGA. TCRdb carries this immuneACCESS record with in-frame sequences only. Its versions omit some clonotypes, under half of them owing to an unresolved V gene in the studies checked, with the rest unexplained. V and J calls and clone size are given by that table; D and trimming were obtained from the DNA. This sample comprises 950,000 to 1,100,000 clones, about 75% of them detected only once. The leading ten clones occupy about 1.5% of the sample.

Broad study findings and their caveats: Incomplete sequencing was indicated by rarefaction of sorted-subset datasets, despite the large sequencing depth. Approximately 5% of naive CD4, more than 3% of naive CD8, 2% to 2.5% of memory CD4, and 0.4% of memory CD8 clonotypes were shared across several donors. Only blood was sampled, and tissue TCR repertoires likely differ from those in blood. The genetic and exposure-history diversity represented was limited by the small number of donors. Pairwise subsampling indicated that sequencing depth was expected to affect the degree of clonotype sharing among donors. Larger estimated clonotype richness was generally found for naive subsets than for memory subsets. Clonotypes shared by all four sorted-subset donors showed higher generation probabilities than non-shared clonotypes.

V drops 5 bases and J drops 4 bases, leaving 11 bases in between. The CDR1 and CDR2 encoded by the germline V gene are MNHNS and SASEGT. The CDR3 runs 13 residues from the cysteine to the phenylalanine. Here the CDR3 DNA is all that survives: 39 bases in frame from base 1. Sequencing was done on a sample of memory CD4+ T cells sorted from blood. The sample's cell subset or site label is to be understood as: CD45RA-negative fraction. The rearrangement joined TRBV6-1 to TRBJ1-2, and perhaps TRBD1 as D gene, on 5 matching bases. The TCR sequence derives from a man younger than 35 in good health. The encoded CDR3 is CASSKQDGYGYTF. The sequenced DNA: TGTGCCAGCAGTAAACAGGACGGCTATGGCTACACCTTC.